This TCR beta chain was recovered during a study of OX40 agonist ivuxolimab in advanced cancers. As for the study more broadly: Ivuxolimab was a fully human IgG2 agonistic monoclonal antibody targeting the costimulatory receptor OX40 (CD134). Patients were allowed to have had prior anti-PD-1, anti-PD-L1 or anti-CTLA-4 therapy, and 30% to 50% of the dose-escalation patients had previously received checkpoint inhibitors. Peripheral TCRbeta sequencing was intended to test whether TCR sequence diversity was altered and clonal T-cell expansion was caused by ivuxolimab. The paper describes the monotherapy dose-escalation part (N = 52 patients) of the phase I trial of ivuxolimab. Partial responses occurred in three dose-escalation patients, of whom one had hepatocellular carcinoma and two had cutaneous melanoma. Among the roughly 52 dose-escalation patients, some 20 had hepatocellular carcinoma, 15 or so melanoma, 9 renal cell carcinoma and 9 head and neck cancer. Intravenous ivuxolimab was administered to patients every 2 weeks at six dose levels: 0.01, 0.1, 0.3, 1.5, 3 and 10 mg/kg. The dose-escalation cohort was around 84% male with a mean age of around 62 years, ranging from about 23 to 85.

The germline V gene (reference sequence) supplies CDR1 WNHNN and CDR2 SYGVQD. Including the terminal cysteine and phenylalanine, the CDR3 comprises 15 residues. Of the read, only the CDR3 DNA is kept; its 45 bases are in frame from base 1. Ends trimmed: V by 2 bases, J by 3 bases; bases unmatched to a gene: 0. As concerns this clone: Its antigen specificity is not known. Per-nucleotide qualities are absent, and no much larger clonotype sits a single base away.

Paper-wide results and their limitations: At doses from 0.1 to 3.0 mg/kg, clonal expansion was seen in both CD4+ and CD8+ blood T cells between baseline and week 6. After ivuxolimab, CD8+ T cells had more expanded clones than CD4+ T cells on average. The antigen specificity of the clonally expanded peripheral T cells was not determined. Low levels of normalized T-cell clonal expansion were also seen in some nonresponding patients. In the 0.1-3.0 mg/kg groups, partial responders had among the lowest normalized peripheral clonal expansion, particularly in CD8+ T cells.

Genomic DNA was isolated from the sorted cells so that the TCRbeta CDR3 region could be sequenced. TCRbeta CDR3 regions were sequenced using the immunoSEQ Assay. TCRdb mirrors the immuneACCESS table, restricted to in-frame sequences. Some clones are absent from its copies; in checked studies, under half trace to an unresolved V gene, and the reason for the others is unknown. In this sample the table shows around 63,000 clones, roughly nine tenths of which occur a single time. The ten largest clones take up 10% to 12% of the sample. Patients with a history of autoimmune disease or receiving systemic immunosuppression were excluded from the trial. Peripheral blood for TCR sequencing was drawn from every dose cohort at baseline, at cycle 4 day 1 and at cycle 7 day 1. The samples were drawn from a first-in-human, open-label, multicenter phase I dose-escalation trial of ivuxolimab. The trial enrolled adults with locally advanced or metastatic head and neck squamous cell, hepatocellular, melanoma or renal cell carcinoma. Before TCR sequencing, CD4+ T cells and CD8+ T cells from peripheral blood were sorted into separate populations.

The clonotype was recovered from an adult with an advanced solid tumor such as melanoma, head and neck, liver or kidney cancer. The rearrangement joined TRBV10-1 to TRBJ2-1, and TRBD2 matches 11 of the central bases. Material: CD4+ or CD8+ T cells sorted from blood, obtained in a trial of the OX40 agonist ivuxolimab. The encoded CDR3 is CASSEGLAGYNEQFF. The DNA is TGCGCCAGCAGTGAGGGACTAGCGGGCTACAATGAGCAGTTCTTC.